This entry lists 26 T cell receptor beta chains sequenced from one sample in a study of T cell repertoires in cytomegalovirus infection. No antigen is known for these receptors. TCRdb processed the reads anew with MiXCR; each CDR3 protein has one entry. The sample holds over 45,000 distinct CDR3 sequences, about 20% seen once. The sample here was CD8+ T cells from cultured PBMCs, taken from culture after CMV antigen stimulation. All receptors come from a human donor in good health (CMV status not recorded). Some clones in this sample may be carry-over from other donors' samples.

This clonotype was counted between two and nine times. The rearrangement links TRBV19 to TRBJ1-2; D not certain. The CDR3 spans 13 residues. V lost 1 base and J 2 bases, leaving 5 bases between the germline ends. Germline-derived CDR1 and CDR2 are LNHDA and SQIVND (reference sequence). CDR3 amino acids: CASSIVSNYGYTF. For the CDR3, the DNA is TGTGCCAGTAGTATAGTTTCCAACTATGGCTACACCTTC.

In its sample, this clonotype was seen a few times. The J gene is TRBJ2-1, the V gene TRBV27; 7 bases match TRBD2. Germline lookup yields CDR1 MNHEY and CDR2 SMNVEV (reference sequence). V lost 7 bases to trimming and J lost 2 bases; unmatched junction nucleotides: 20. The length of the CDR3 is 19 residues. Here the CDR3 reads CASTPTLREGRLPYNEQFF. For the CDR3, the DNA is TGTGCCAGCACTCCTACACTTAGGGAGGGGCGCCTTCCCTACAATGAGCAGTTCTTC.

The chain uses TRBV12-3 or TRBV12-4 and TRBJ1-1; D uncertain. The CDR3 runs to 12 residues. V was pared by 4 bases and J by 6 bases, with 9 bases between. The CDR3 sequence: CASSSGSAEAFF. The CDR3 DNA is TGTGCCAGCAGTTCTGGTTCAGCTGAAGCTTTCTTT.

This clonotype was detected a few times. The chain combines TRBV6-6 with TRBJ1-6, with 7 bases lining up with TRBD1. The CDR3 contains 19 residues. Germline CDR1 and CDR2: MNHNY and SVGAGI (reference sequence). V dropped 5 bases and J dropped 3; count of bases not matched to a gene: 16. DNA of the CDR3: TGTGCCAGCAGTCCTCAGGGGGAGAGGGACCTAGGCTATAATTCACCCCTCCACTTT. As protein: CASSPQGERDLGYNSPLHF.

At least ten counts were recorded for this clonotype. The chain employs TRBV12-5 and TRBJ2-1, with 11 bases fitting TRBD2. The CDR3 is 17 residues long. From germline, CDR1 is LGHNT and CDR2 FRNRAP. Losses at the gene ends were 7 bases for V and 10 bases for J; bases not matched to a gene: 18. CDR3 loop: CASVLLLSGGASSEQFF. The CDR3 nucleotides read TGTGCTAGTGTCCTCCTCCTTAGCGGGGGGGCCTCTTCCGAGCAGTTCTTC. Full variable domain (remainder filled in from reference TRBV12-5 and TRBJ2-1): DARVTQTPRHKVTEMGQEVTMRCQPILGHNTVFWYRQTMMQGLELLAYFRNRAPLDDSGMPKDRFSAEMPDATLATLKIQPSEPRDSAVYFCASVLLLSGGASSEQFFGPGTRLTVL.

V usage is TRBV12-3 or TRBV12-4 and J usage is TRBJ2-1, with 10 bases identical to TRBD2. The CDR3 totals 16 residues. Trimming removed 2 bases from V and 3 bases from J; junction bases left unmatched: 4. The CDR3 DNA is TGTGCCAGCAGTTTAAGCGGGAGGGCCAACTACAATGAGCAGTTCTTC. Translated: CASSLSGRANYNEQFF.

The table lists this clonotype with a few counts. The V and J genes are TRBV12-3 or TRBV12-4 and TRBJ2-1; 9 bases fit TRBD1. There are 15 residues in the CDR3. V shed 6 bases and J 4 bases; nucleotides not matched to a gene: 7. The CDR3 is CASSLDDRGYNEQFF. DNA for the CDR3: TGTGCCAGCAGCCTCGACGACAGGGGGTACAATGAGCAGTTCTTC.

This clonotype was seen just once. This could be a read error, since a much larger clone is one nucleotide away. The genes are TRBV6-5 and TRBJ2-3; 7 nucleotides align to TRBD2. The CDR3 has 15 amino acids. Germline values: CDR1 MNHEY, CDR2 SVGAGI. The CDR3 coding sequence is TGTGCCAACAGTTACTCGGGGGGACCCACAGATACGCAGTATTTT. This codes for CANSYSGGPTDTQYF.

Only a few counts were recorded for this clonotype. This sequence joins TRBV12-3 or TRBV12-4 and TRBJ1-2, with D possibly being TRBD1 (5 bases). V was shortened by 3 bases and J by 4 bases, with 9 bases between the two germline ends. CDR3 length: 13 residues. The chain's CDR3 is CASSLGRAYGYTF. The CDR3 DNA sequence: TGTGCCAGCAGTTTGGGGCGGGCCTATGGCTACACCTTC.

The chain links TRBV7-2 to TRBJ2-3; D is unresolved. The CDR3 contains 14 residues. Germline-derived CDR1 and CDR2 are SGHTA and FQGNSA. Trimming cost V 3 bases and J 1 base, with 8 bases left between them. CDR3 coding DNA: TGTGCCAGCAGCTTCGCCTATGGCACAGATACGCAGTATTTT. This sequence encodes CASSFAYGTDTQYF.

The rearrangement joins TRBV7-9 to TRBJ1-1, with no clear D. The length of the CDR3 is 11 residues. Germline assignment: CDR1 SEHNR and CDR2 FQNEAQ (reference sequence). V was shortened by 7 bases and J by 6 bases, with 9 bases between the two germline ends. CDR3 region: CASTPGAEAFF. The DNA of the CDR3 is TGTGCCAGCACCCCCGGGGCTGAAGCTTTCTTT.

This clonotype was observed many times. The rearrangement links TRBV7-8 to TRBJ2-3; perhaps TRBD1 as D (5 bases). The CDR3 has 15 amino acids. V was pared by 3 bases and J by 0 bases, with 10 bases between. The germline CDR1 and CDR2 sequences are SGHVS and FQNEAQ. The CDR3 sequence is CASSFRQSSTDTQYF. CDR3 sequence (DNA): TGTGCCAGCAGCTTCAGACAGTCTAGCACAGATACGCAGTATTTT.

This rearrangement joins TRBV15 to TRBJ2-3; 8 bases are shared with TRBD2. CDR3 length: 14 amino acids. Germline V gives CDR1 LNHNV, CDR2 YYDKDF (reference sequence). The V gene end was trimmed by 1 base and the J gene end by 4 bases; junction bases not matched to a gene: 1. Written as DNA, the CDR3 is TGTGCCACCAGCAGAGCGGGGGGGCCAGATACGCAGTATTTT. Translating gives CATSRAGGPDTQYF.

The gene calls are TRBV10-3 and TRBJ2-7; D call uncertain. V lost 0 bases, J lost 3 bases, and 6 bases lay in between. Germline-derived CDR1 and CDR2 are ENHRY and SYGVKD. The CDR3 has 13 residues. CDR3 sequence reads: CAISESPSYEQYF. DNA of the CDR3: TGTGCCATCAGTGAGTCGCCCAGCTACGAGCAGTACTTC.

This clonotype was observed at least ten times. J is TRBJ2-1 and V is TRBV29-1, with TRBD2 matching over 9 bases. The length of the CDR3 is 15 residues. Germline CDR1 reads SQVTM; CDR2 reads ANQGSEA. J lost 5 bases, V lost 1 base, and 6 bases had no gene match. As DNA, the CDR3 is TGCAGCGTTGAAGGATATAGCGGGGGACACAATGAGCAGTTCTTC. The encoded protein is CSVEGYSGGHNEQFF.

The gene calls are TRBV5-6 and TRBJ2-1, with TRBD2 matching over 9 bases. The germline V gene has CDR1 SGHDT and CDR2 YYEEEE. The CDR3 totals 16 residues. Trimming took 4 bases from V and 7 from J; bases not matched to a gene: 12. Here the CDR3 DNA reads TGTGCCAGCAGCCTTCGGGTAGCGGGAGCTCAGAATGAGCAGTTCTTC. Protein: CASSLRVAGAQNEQFF.

The V and J genes are TRBV7-2 and TRBJ2-7; 15 nucleotides line up with TRBD2. This CDR3 comprises 15 residues. From germline, CDR1 is SGHTA and CDR2 FQGNSA. Trimming removed 5 bases from V and 3 bases from J; junction bases left unmatched: 2. CDR3 region: CASSGTSGRYYEQYF. DNA for the CDR3: TGTGCCAGCAGCGGGACTAGCGGGAGGTACTACGAGCAGTACTTC.

A note on this clonotype: One junction end does not reproduce the germline sequence, and a read error may be involved. The chain couples TRBV7-8 to TRBJ2-1; TRBD2 matches 12 bases. CDR1 and CDR2 from the germline V gene are SGHVS and FQNEAQ. The CDR3 length is 16 residues. The CDR3 is CASSPGTSGPYNEQFF. DNA for the CDR3: TGCGCCAGCAGCCCTGGGACTAGCGGGCCCTACAATGAGCAGTTCTTC. Together with reference TRBV7-8 and TRBJ2-1, the CDR3 gives the full variable domain: GAGVSQSPRYKVAKRGQDVALRCDPISGHVSLFWYQQALGQGPEFLTYFQNEAQLDKSGLPSDRFFAERPEGSVSTLKIQRTQQEDSAVYLCASSPGTSGPYNEQFFGPGTRLTVL.

The genes are TRBV7-6 and TRBJ1-4; D might be TRBD1 (5 bases). This CDR3 is built from 16 residues. V was clipped by 0 bases and J by 7 bases, with 15 bases between them. Germline V gene lookup returns CDR1 SGHVS and CDR2 FNYEAQ. The CDR3 is CASSLALDTGAEKLFF. The CDR3 region has the DNA TGTGCCAGCAGCTTAGCGCTGGACACCGGGGCTGAAAAACTGTTTTTT.

The gene calls are TRBV15 and TRBJ2-1; TRBD1 matches at 11 bases. Germline V lookup: CDR1 LNHNV, CDR2 YYDKDF (reference sequence). The CDR3 is 17 residues long. V lost 6 bases to trimming and J lost 4 bases; unmatched junction nucleotides: 11. The CDR3 spells CATSERAGTGGYNEQFF. DNA of the CDR3: TGTGCCACCAGTGAGAGGGCCGGGACAGGGGGTTACAATGAGCAGTTCTTC.

The chain links TRBV6-5 to TRBJ1-1, with a possible D match to TRBD1 (6 bases). V gave up 6 bases and J gave up 1 base, with 12 bases separating them. CDR3 length: 14 amino acids. Looked up from germline, CDR1 is MNHEY and CDR2 is SVGAGI. CDR3 region: CASSQGHSNTEAFF. The CDR3 DNA follows: TGTGCCAGCAGCCAGGGACATTCGAACACTGAAGCTTTCTTT.

This clonotype was picked up a small number of times. This chain links TRBV7-9 with TRBJ2-1; D not resolved. Trimming cost V 5 bases and J 10 bases, with 9 bases left between them. CDR1 SEHNR and CDR2 FQNEAQ come from the germline V gene (reference sequence). The CDR3 contains 11 residues. The CDR3 nucleotides are TGTGCCAGCAGCGTGAACCGGGAGCAGTTCTTC. It yields the protein CASSVNREQFF.

This rearrangement joins TRBV11-3 to TRBJ2-2; 9 nucleotides agree with TRBD1. The germline CDR1 and CDR2 sequences are SGHNT and YENEEA. The CDR3 is 15 amino acids. Trimming took 5 bases from V and 6 from J; bases not matched to a gene: 7. CDR3 sequence (DNA): TGTGCCAGCAGCCCCCGGGACAGGGAGGCCGGGGAGCTGTTTTTT. Amino acids: CASSPRDREAGELFF.

This clonotype was picked up a small number of times. The genes are TRBV11-2 and TRBJ2-1, with TRBD2 identical over 14 bases. Looked up from germline, CDR1 is SGHAT and CDR2 is FQNNGV. V was clipped by 0 bases and J by 2 bases; unmatched bases: 6. CDR3 length: 19 amino acids. The CDR3 loop is CASSLEGTSGSITYNEQFF. CDR3 coding DNA: TGTGCCAGCAGCTTAGAAGGGACTAGCGGGAGTATCACCTACAATGAGCAGTTCTTC.

The V call is TRBV4-3, the J call TRBJ1-2; D unresolved. Germline V gene sequence: CDR1 LGHNA, CDR2 YSLEER. The CDR3 consists of 15 residues. V lost 0 bases, J lost 2 bases, and 10 bases lay in between. The CDR3 loop reads CASSQELQGNYGYTF. The CDR3 DNA reads as TGCGCCAGCAGCCAAGAATTACAAGGGAACTATGGCTACACCTTC.

This clonotype was found a few times. The junction and the germline gene differ at one end; a read error may be behind it. V and J are TRBV4-1 and TRBJ2-3; D remains ambiguous. Germline assignment: CDR1 MGHRA and CDR2 YSYEKL. The CDR3 length is 14 residues. DNA for the CDR3: TGTGCCAGCAGCCAAAATACCTACACAGATACGCAGTATTTT. The encoded protein is CASSQNTYTDTQYF.